This passage covers 32 T cell receptor beta chains from one sample sequenced in a study of molecular identifiers for immune sequencing clone quantification. TCRdb re-derived calls from the PCR reads in MiXCR, one entry per CDR3 protein. The repertoire holds 460,000 or so distinct CDR3 sequences, with 25% as singletons. Material: naive CD8+ T cells from blood, with Jurkat cell RNA spiked in. Described subset: FACS-sorted CD8+CD4-CCR7+CD45RA+ naive T cells. These receptor sequences come from a human donor in good health. Some libraries in this study had Jurkat cell RNA spiked in.

CDR3 coding DNA: TGTGCCAGTAGTATGTTTGTCGGCTACGAGCAGTACTTC. It specifies CASSMFVGYEQYF. The chain has TRBV19 and TRBJ2-7; D remains ambiguous. The germline CDR1 and CDR2 sequences are LNHDA and SQIVND (reference sequence). This CDR3 contains 13 residues. The V gene lost 3 bases and the J gene lost 3 bases, with 9 bases spanning the gap.

This clonotype was observed a few times. This sequence joins TRBV7-6 and TRBJ2-5, with 7 bases aligning to TRBD1. Germline V gene sequence: CDR1 SGHVS, CDR2 FNYEAQ. The CDR3 sequence is 13 residues long. V was clipped by 3 bases and J by 4 bases; unmatched bases: 2. The CDR3 loop reads CASSFRQGETQYF. In nucleotides, the CDR3 is TGTGCCAGCAGCTTCCGACAGGGAGAGACCCAGTACTTC.

This chain links TRBV7-2 with TRBJ2-5; no clear D. Germline lookup yields CDR1 SGHTA and CDR2 FQGNSA. CDR3 length: 16 amino acids. Between the trimmed V and J ends, which lost 5 bases and 5 bases, there was a span of 21 bases. In DNA form, the CDR3 reads TGTGCCAGCAGCCCTGCCGCTGGCAATACCGCCGAGACCCAGTACTTC. Translation: CASSPAAGNTAETQYF.

The chain links TRBV19 to TRBJ1-2; D possibly corresponds to TRBD1 (6 bases). The germline V gene encodes CDR1 LNHDA and CDR2 SQIVND (reference sequence). V shed 6 bases and J shed 3 bases, with 11 bases lying between them. The length of the CDR3 is 13 residues. CDR3: CASRTGYDYGYTF. CDR3 nucleotide sequence: TGTGCCAGTAGAACAGGGTACGACTATGGCTACACCTTC. Together with reference TRBV19 and TRBJ1-2, the CDR3 gives the full variable domain: DGGITQSPKYLFRKEGQNVTLSCEQNLNHDAMYWYRQDPGQGLRLIYYSQIVNDFQKGDIAEGYSVSREKKESFPLTVTSAQKNPTAFYLCASRTGYDYGYTFGSGTRLTVV.

V gene TRBV19 combines with J gene TRBJ2-3, with TRBD1 identical over 10 bases. This CDR3 has 15 residues. Looked up from germline, CDR1 is LNHDA and CDR2 is SQIVND (reference sequence). Trimming at V came to 7 bases and at J to 4 bases, leaving 8 bases not matched to a gene. CDR3 bases: TGTGCCAGTACGGGGACAGGGGTGTTGGCAGATACGCAGTATTTT. As protein: CASTGTGVLADTQYF.

This rearrangement joins TRBV12-2 to TRBJ2-7; whether TRBD2, the table's D call, matches the DNA was not checked. TRBV12-2 is shown as a pseudogene. This CDR3 has 15 amino acids. The CDR3 DNA reads TGTGCAAGTCGCTTATTAGCGGGAGTCTCCTACGAGCAGTACTTC. Translating it yields CASRLLAGVSYEQYF.

The sample holds many counts of this clonotype. The chain is built from TRBV6-1 and TRBJ1-5, with 8 bases matching TRBD1. This CDR3 is built from 16 residues. The V and J ends lost 4 bases and 2 bases, in that order; junction bases with no gene match: 7. From germline, CDR1 is MNHNS and CDR2 SASEGT. This CDR3 reads CASSAGTGGGNQPQHF. The CDR3 nucleotides read TGTGCCAGCAGTGCCGGGACAGGCGGCGGCAATCAGCCCCAGCATTTT.

A few counts support this clonotype. J is TRBJ2-7 and V is TRBV7-9, with 9 bases that match TRBD1. Germline V gene sequence: CDR1 SEHNR, CDR2 FQNEAQ (reference sequence). The length of the CDR3 is 16 residues. Trimming cost V 3 bases and J 0 bases; bases outside gene matches: 6. Here the CDR3 reads CASSLGQGPSSYEQYF. In nucleotides, the CDR3 is TGTGCCAGCAGCTTGGGACAGGGCCCCAGCTCCTACGAGCAGTACTTC.

This clonotype was seen a few times. The CDR3 bases are TGTGCCAGCAAACTCGACAGGGGCACTGAAGCTTTCTTT. Its translation: CASKLDRGTEAFF. The V call is TRBV12-3 or TRBV12-4, the J call TRBJ1-1; 8 bases are a match to TRBD1. The V segment lost 7 bases and the J segment 4 bases; nucleotides outside the gene matches: 5. This CDR3 comprises 13 residues.

This clonotype was observed many times. J is TRBJ2-7 and V is TRBV6-5; D may be TRBD1 (7 bases). V was shortened by 3 bases and J by 5 bases, with 17 bases between the two germline ends. The CDR3 sequence is 15 residues long. Germline V gene data show CDR1 as MNHEY and CDR2 as SVGAGI. The DNA of the CDR3 is TGTGCCAGCAGTTATGGGGTCCAGGGGGGCCACGAGCAGTACTTC. Protein product: CASSYGVQGGHEQYF.

This clonotype has ten or more counts. This chain connects TRBV27 to TRBJ2-7; 12 bases are a match to TRBD1. This CDR3 has 13 residues. Per the germline V gene, CDR1 is MNHEY and CDR2 is SMNVEV (reference sequence). The ends lost 4 bases at V and 7 bases at J; junction bases unmatched: 2. CDR3 protein: CASSWDRGREQYF. The CDR3 DNA is TGTGCCAGCAGTTGGGACAGGGGGCGTGAGCAGTACTTC.

DNA of the CDR3: TGCAGTGCTAGAGGTTCAGGGCACCACTACGAGCAGTACTTC. It is translated as CSARGSGHHYEQYF. This chain joins TRBV20-1 and TRBJ2-7; a possible D gene is TRBD1 (5 bases). CDR1 DFQATT and CDR2 SNEGSKA come from the germline V gene (reference sequence). Trimming took 1 base from V and 3 from J, leaving 13 bases between them. The CDR3 runs to 14 residues.

This clonotype was counted at least ten times. The chain links TRBV28 to TRBJ2-3; the match to TRBD2 covers 9 bases. V lost 3 bases and J lost 2; bases outside the gene matches: 6. From germline, CDR1 is MDHEN and CDR2 SYDVKM. The CDR3 totals 16 residues. This CDR3 is CASSLGASGITDTQYF. CDR3 nucleotide sequence: TGTGCCAGCAGTTTGGGGGCTAGCGGGATCACAGATACGCAGTATTTT.

As to this clonotype: A much larger clone differs from this one at a single base, so this may be a read error. V gene TRBV9 combines with J gene TRBJ1-1; D ambiguous. The CDR3 is made up of 15 amino acids. Germline CDR1 and CDR2: SGDLS and YYNGEE. The chain's CDR3 is CASSVVGDPDTVAFF. The CDR3 coding sequence is TGTGCCAGCAGCGTAGTAGGCGACCCTGACACTGTAGCTTTCTTT.

This clonotype appeared many times. The chain combines TRBV7-2 with TRBJ2-3, with 12 nucleotides matching TRBD2. V lost 4 bases, J lost 5 bases, and 4 bases stayed unmatched. The CDR3 totals 15 residues. CDR1 is SGHTA and CDR2 is FQGNSA in the germline V gene. The CDR3 DNA reads TGTGCCAGCAGCTATTTGACTAGCGGGAGAGATACGCAGTATTTT. Translating it yields CASSYLTSGRDTQYF.

This clonotype has more than one count but fewer than ten. A read error may account for a junction end that differs from germline. The CDR3 loop is CASRPLAGAWSEQIF. CDR3 DNA sequence: TGTGCCAGCAGGCCACTAGCGGGAGCATGGAGTGAGCAGATCTTC. The chain has TRBV28 and TRBJ2-1; 11 bases are a match to TRBD2. From germline, CDR1 is MDHEN and CDR2 SYDVKM. The CDR3 has 15 residues.

This rearrangement joins TRBV5-1 to TRBJ2-5, with D tentatively TRBD2 (5 bases). V lost 6 bases to trimming and J lost 4 bases, with 13 bases between them. The CDR3 totals 13 residues. Per the germline V gene, CDR1 is SGHRS and CDR2 is YFSETQ. CDR3 DNA: TGCGCCAGCACCCCCGGAGGAGGAGAGACCCAGTACTTC. It codes for CASTPGGGETQYF. Looking up the rest from reference TRBV5-1 and TRBJ2-5 gives the full variable domain: KAGVTQTPRYLIKTRGQQVTLSCSPISGHRSVSWYQQTPGQGLQFLFEYFSETQRNKGNFPGRFSGRQFSNSRSEMNVSTLELGDSALYLCASTPGGGETQYFGPGTRLLVL.

This rearrangement joins TRBV9 to TRBJ2-3; D ambiguous. The CDR3 has 14 amino acids. CDR1 is SGDLS and CDR2 is YYNGEE in the germline V gene. The germline V and J ends were trimmed by 0 bases and 2 bases, with 7 bases remaining between them. The CDR3 spells CASSVGPFTDTQYF. The CDR3 bases are TGTGCCAGCAGCGTAGGCCCCTTCACAGATACGCAGTATTTT.

Turning to this clonotype: Germline and junction disagree at one end, which may indicate a read error. This sequence joins TRBV2 and TRBJ2-1; TRBD1 matches at 10 bases. The CDR3 consists of 14 residues. Germline values: CDR1 SNHLY, CDR2 FYNNEI. For the CDR3, the DNA is TGTGCCAGTAGTGTGGGACAGGGGTACAATGAGCAGTTCTTC. Its translation is CASSVGQGYNEQFF.

In this sample, this clonotype turned up many times. The chain is built from TRBV5-1 and TRBJ2-7; the match to TRBD1 covers 7 bases. The CDR3 contains 15 residues. V was clipped by 4 bases and J by 6 bases; unmatched bases: 13. Germline V gives CDR1 SGHRS, CDR2 YFSETQ. The CDR3 protein is CASSPYEGALVEQYF. The CDR3 DNA sequence: TGCGCCAGCAGCCCTTACGAGGGGGCCTTGGTCGAGCAGTACTTC.

Of note for this clonotype: Since a much larger clone is just one base distant, this may be a read error. The chain uses TRBV4-3 and TRBJ2-3; unclear D gene. CDR3 size: 17 residues. Germline V gene lookup returns CDR1 LGHNA and CDR2 YSLEER. The CDR3 sequence is CASSQDGAVVPTDTLYF. DNA of the CDR3: TGCGCCAGCAGCCAAGATGGAGCAGTAGTACCCACAGATACGCTGTATTTT.

Remarks on this clonotype: The conserved closing phenylalanine or tryptophan is absent in this CDR3, likely reflecting a read error. J is TRBJ2-3 and V is TRBV24-1, with 11 bases aligning to TRBD1. This CDR3 spans 16 amino acids. The V gene end was trimmed by 3 bases and the J gene end by 2 bases; junction bases not matched to a gene: 3. The germline V gene has CDR1 KGHDR and CDR2 SFDVKD. The CDR3 spells CATSDRTGGYTDTQYY. The CDR3 nucleotides read TGTGCCACCAGTGATCGGACAGGGGGCTACACAGATACGCAGTATTAT.

The sample holds a few counts of this clonotype. The chain carries TRBV2 and TRBJ1-5; no clear D. CDR1 is SNHLY, CDR2 FYNNEI, per germline. The CDR3 length is 13 residues. Trimming stripped 4 bases from V and 7 bases from J, with 11 bases between. The chain's CDR3 is CASSVVGGQPQHF. The CDR3 DNA follows: TGTGCCAGCAGTGTCGTGGGAGGGCAGCCCCAGCATTTT.

This clonotype appeared a few times. The V gene is TRBV9, the J gene TRBJ2-2; 8 bases are shared with TRBD2. V dropped 3 bases and J dropped 5; count of bases not matched to a gene: 6. Germline CDR1 and CDR2: SGDLS and YYNGEE. This CDR3 is built from 15 residues. This chain's CDR3 is CASSATGLGTGELFF. The CDR3, as DNA: TGTGCCAGCAGCGCAACGGGACTAGGGACCGGGGAGCTGTTTTTT.

J is TRBJ2-1 and V is TRBV4-3, with 11 bases lining up with TRBD2. Germline-derived CDR1 and CDR2 are LGHNA and YSLEER. V shed 0 bases and J 0 bases; nucleotides not matched to a gene: 10. There are 20 residues in the CDR3. The CDR3 nucleotides are TGCGCCAGCAGCCAAGATGCGGGACTAGCGGAACCAAGCTCCTACAATGAGCAGTTCTTC. Amino acid sequence: CASSQDAGLAEPSSYNEQFF.

This chain joins TRBV29-1 and TRBJ1-1, with TRBD1 matching 7 bases. CDR3 length equals 17 residues. In germline, CDR1 is SQVTM, CDR2 ANQGSEA. With V trimmed by 3 bases and J by 5 bases, 18 bases remained unmatched. The CDR3 protein is CSVDFTGATFGGTEAFF. The CDR3 DNA reads TGCAGCGTTGACTTCACAGGGGCGACATTCGGGGGTACTGAAGCTTTCTTT.

There are many counts of this clonotype. The chain has TRBV5-1 and TRBJ2-7; TRBD1 is a possible D gene (5 bases). Trimming took 0 bases from V and 4 from J, leaving 14 bases between them. The CDR3 contains 15 residues. Germline V gene sequence: CDR1 SGHRS, CDR2 YFSETQ. CDR3 sequence: CASSLGGAGFYEQYF. The DNA of the CDR3 is TGCGCCAGCAGCTTGGGCGGCGCAGGGTTTTACGAGCAGTACTTC.

As for this clonotype: The junction and the germline gene differ at one end; a read error may be behind it. J is TRBJ2-5 and V is TRBV4-2; tentative D call: TRBD2 (6 bases). The CDR3 consists of 16 residues. Per germline, CDR1 LGHNA and CDR2 YNFKEQ. CDR3 in DNA: TGTGCCAGCAGCCAGCTGGGGACGGAGGGCCAAGAGACCCCGTACTTC. It yields the protein CASSQLGTEGQETPYF.

This clonotype was counted between two and nine times. The chain couples TRBV5-6 to TRBJ2-2, with D tentatively TRBD1 (6 bases). Germline CDR1 SGHDT, CDR2 YYEEEE. This CDR3 spans 16 amino acids. The V end lost 2 bases, the J end lost 0 bases, and 11 bases lay between the germline ends. In nucleotides, the CDR3 is TGTGCCAGCAGCTTCCGGACAGCCGCGAACACCGGGGAGCTGTTTTTT. Translated, it gives CASSFRTAANTGELFF. The full variable domain, completed using reference TRBV5-6 and TRBJ2-2, is DAGVTQSPTHLIKTRGQQVTLRCSPKSGHDTVSWYQQALGQGPQFIFQYYEEEERQRGNFPDRFSGHQFPNYSSELNVNALLLGDSALYLCASSFRTAANTGELFFGEGSRLTVL.

In its sample, this clonotype was seen many times. The chain recombines TRBV7-9 with TRBJ2-3; D call uncertain. The germline CDR1 and CDR2 sequences are SEHNR and FQNEAQ (reference sequence). Trimming took 5 bases from V and 4 from J, leaving 10 bases between them. The CDR3 runs to 13 residues. CDR3 in DNA: TGTGCCAGCAGCCAGCCGGGCCCAGATACGCAGTATTTT. As protein: CASSQPGPDTQYF.

This clonotype was counted between two and nine times. V gene TRBV5-8 combines with J gene TRBJ1-3; maybe TRBD1 (6 bases). The CDR3 has 15 amino acids. V was trimmed by 3 bases and J by 0 bases, leaving 10 bases between them. Germline CDR1 reads SGHTS; CDR2 reads YDEGEE. DNA of the CDR3: TGTGCCAGCAGCTCAGGGGACCACTCTGGAAACACCATATATTTT. Protein: CASSSGDHSGNTIYF.

The gene calls are TRBV3-1 and TRBJ2-1; 11 bases are shared with TRBD2. V dropped 2 bases and J dropped 8; count of bases not matched to a gene: 11. The CDR3 has 17 amino acids. CDR1 is LGHDT and CDR2 is YNNKEL in the germline V gene (reference sequence). The CDR3 DNA reads as TGTGCCAGCAGCCAATCCGCCGGGACTAGCGGTATAGATGAGCAGTTCTTC. Its translation: CASSQSAGTSGIDEQFF.